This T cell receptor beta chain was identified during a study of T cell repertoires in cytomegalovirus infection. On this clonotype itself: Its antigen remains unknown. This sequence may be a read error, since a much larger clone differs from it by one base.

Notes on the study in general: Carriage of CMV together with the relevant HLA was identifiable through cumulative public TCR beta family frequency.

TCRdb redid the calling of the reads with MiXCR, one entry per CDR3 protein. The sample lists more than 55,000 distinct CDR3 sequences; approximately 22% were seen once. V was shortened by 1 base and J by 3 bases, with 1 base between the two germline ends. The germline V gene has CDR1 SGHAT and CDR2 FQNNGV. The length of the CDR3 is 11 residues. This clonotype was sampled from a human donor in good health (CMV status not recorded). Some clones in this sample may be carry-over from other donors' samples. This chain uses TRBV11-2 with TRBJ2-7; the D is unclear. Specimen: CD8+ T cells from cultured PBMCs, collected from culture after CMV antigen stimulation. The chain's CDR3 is CASSLVYEQYF. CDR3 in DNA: TGTGCCAGCAGCTTAGTCTACGAGCAGTACTTC.